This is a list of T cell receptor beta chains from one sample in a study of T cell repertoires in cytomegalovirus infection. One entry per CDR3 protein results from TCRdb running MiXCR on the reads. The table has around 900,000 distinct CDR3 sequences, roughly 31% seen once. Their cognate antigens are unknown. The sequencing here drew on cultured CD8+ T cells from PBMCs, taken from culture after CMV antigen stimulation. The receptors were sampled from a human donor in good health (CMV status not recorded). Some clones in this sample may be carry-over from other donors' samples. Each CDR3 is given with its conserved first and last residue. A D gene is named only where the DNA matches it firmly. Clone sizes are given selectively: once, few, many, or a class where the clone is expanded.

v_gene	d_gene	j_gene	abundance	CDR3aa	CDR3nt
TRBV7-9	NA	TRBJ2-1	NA	CASGFVGSRRNEQFF	TGTGCCAGCGGCTTTGTAGGGTCCAGACGCAATGAGCAGTTCTTC
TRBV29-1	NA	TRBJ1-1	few	CSVVGANTEAFF	TGCAGCGTTGTCGGGGCGAACACTGAAGCTTTCTTT
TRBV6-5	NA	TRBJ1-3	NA	CASSKIQRSGNTIYF	TGTGCCAGCAGCAAGATTCAACGCTCTGGAAACACCATATATTTT
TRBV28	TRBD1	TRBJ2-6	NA	CASSPGTGFGANVLTF	TGTGCCAGCAGTCCCGGGACAGGGTTTGGGGCCAACGTCCTGACTTTC
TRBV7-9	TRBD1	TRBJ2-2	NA	CASSPDRVANTGELFF	TGTGCCAGCAGCCCAGACAGGGTCGCGAACACCGGGGAGCTGTTTTTT
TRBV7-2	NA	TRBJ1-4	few	CASSSRGSGEKLFF	TGTGCCAGCAGCTCAAGGGGGTCTGGGGAAAAACTGTTTTTT
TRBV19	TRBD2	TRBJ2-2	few	CASSPGLGGELFF	TGTGCCAGTAGTCCCGGACTAGGCGGGGAGCTGTTTTTT
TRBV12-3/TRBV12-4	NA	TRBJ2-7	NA	CASSPVQPTYEQYF	TGTGCCAGCAGCCCTGTTCAGCCGACCTACGAGCAGTACTTC
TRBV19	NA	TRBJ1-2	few	CASSIGPGDYYGYTF	TGTGCCAGTAGTATTGGCCCCGGAGATTACTATGGCTACACCTTC
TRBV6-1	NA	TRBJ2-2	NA	CASTPRGRTNTGELFF	TGTGCCAGCACCCCCAGAGGGAGGACGAACACCGGGGAGCTGTTTTTT
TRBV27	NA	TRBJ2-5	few	CASSPTIQSEETQYF	TGTGCCAGCAGTCCCACCATCCAGTCGGAAGAGACCCAGTACTTC
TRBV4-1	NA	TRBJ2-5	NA	CASSQELTGQETQYF	TGCGCCAGCAGCCAAGAACTCACAGGTCAAGAGACCCAGTACTTC
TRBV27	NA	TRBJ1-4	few	CASSLSRDAREKLFF	TGTGCCAGCAGTTTATCGAGGGACGCCAGGGAAAAACTGTTTTTT
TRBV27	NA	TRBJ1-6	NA	CASSSWESSYNSPLHF	TGTGCCAGCAGTTCCTGGGAAAGCTCCTATAATTCACCCCTCCACTTT
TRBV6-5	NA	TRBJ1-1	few	CASSYGGVGEAFF	TGTGCCAGCAGTTATGGGGGAGTAGGTGAAGCTTTCTTT
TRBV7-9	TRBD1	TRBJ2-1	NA	CASSIGTGVRNEQFF	TGTGCCAGCAGCATAGGGACAGGGGTTAGGAATGAGCAGTTCTTC
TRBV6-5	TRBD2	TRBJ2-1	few	CASSYVGLAGGNEQFF	TGTGCCAGCAGTTACGTGGGACTAGCGGGGGGCAATGAGCAGTTCTTC
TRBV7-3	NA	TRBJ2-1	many	CASSPPGSRFNEQFF	TGTGCCAGCAGCCCCCCAGGGTCCCGGTTCAATGAGCAGTTCTTC
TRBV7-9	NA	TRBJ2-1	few	CASSLAPRTNSYNEQFF	TGTGCCAGCAGCTTGGCCCCGAGGACAAATTCCTACAATGAGCAGTTCTTC
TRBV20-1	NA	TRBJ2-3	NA	CSARETDTQYF	TGCAGTGCTAGAGAGACAGATACGCAGTATTTT
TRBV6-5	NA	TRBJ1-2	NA	CASSWGISYGYTF	TGTGCCAGCAGTTGGGGGATTTCTTATGGCTACACCTTC
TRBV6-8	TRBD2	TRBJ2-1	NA	CASRLGLAAYNEQFF	TGTGCCAGCAGGCTTGGGCTAGCGGCCTACAATGAGCAGTTCTTC
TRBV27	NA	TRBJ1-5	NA	CASSSRADRSNQPQHF	TGTGCCAGCAGTTCAAGGGCTGACAGGAGCAATCAGCCCCAGCATTTT
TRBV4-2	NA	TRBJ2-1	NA	CASSQAWGLQVEGQFF	TGTGCCAGCAGCCAAGCCTGGGGACTCCAGGTGGAAGGGCAGTTCTTC
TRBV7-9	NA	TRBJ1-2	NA	CASSFARDGYTF	TGTGCCAGCAGCTTCGCCCGGGATGGCTACACCTTC
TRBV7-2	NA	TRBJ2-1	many	CASSLGGVHEQFF	TGTGCCAGCAGCTTAGGAGGGGTCCATGAGCAGTTCTTC
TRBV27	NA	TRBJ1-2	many	CASSLAPSYGYTF	TGTGCCAGCAGTTTAGCTCCCTCCTATGGCTACACCTTC
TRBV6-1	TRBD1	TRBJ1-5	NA	CASSALDRGRRQPQHF	TGTGCCAGCAGTGCCTTGGACAGGGGAAGAAGGCAGCCCCAGCATTTT
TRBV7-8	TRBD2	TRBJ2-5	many	CASSRRGLAGEETQYF	TGTGCCAGCAGCAGGAGGGGCCTAGCGGGGGAAGAGACCCAGTACTTC
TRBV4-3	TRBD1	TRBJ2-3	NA	CASSQDRTGLSTDTQYF	TGCGCCAGCAGCCAAGACCGGACAGGGCTAAGCACAGATACGCAGTATTTT
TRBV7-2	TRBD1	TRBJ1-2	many	CASSLKAPGQETYGYTF	TGTGCCAGCAGCTTAAAAGCTCCGGGACAGGAGACATATGGCTACACCTTC
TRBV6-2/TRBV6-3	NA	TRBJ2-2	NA	CASSYNVHAGLRDTILGELFF	TGTGCCAGCAGTTACAATGTGCATGCGGGTCTTCGGGACACTATTCTCGGGGAGCTGTTTTTT
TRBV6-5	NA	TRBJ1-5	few	CASSYSSQGTAPQHF	TGTGCCAGCAGTTACTCCTCGCAGGGCACGGCCCCCCAGCATTTT
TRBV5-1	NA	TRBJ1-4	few	CASTFGEVSAEKLFF	TGCGCCAGCACCTTTGGGGAAGTTTCAGCGGAAAAACTGTTTTTT
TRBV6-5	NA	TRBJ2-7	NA	CASRSGDPSEQYF	TGTGCCAGCAGATCCGGGGACCCCTCCGAGCAGTACTTC
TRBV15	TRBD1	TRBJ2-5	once	CATSRGQQGAWETQYF	TGTGCCACCAGCAGAGGCCAACAGGGGGCTTGGGAGACCCAGTACTTC
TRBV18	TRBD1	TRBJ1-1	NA	CASSTDRGTLNTEAFF	TGTGCCAGCTCCACGGACAGGGGGACATTGAACACTGAAGCTTTCTTT
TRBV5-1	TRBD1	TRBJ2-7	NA	CASSYGQGSSYEQYF	TGCGCCAGCAGCTACGGACAGGGCTCCTCCTACGAGCAGTACTTC
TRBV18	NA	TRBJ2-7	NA	CASSPPGGWEQYF	TGTGCCAGCTCACCACCAGGGGGTTGGGAGCAGTACTTC
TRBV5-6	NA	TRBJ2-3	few	CASSLDEGSWTDTQYF	TGTGCCAGCAGCTTGGACGAGGGGTCGTGGACAGATACGCAGTATTTT
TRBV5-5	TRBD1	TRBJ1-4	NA	CASSFDRGGEKLFF	TGTGCCAGCAGCTTCGACAGGGGCGGCGAAAAACTGTTTTTT
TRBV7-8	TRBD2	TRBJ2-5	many	CASSPWTSGGSVTQYF	TGTGCCAGCAGCCCCTGGACTAGCGGGGGATCCGTGACCCAGTACTTC
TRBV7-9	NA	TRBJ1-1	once	CASSFDGQLGTEAFF	TGTGCCAGCAGCTTTGATGGACAGTTGGGCACTGAAGCTTTCTTT
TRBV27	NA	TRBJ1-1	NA	CASSSHGLMNTEAFF	TGTGCCAGCAGTTCACATGGCCTCATGAACACTGAAGCTTTCTTT
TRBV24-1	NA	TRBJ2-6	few	CATSEGSSSRRTFSGANVLTF	TGTGCCACCAGTGAAGGTAGTAGTAGCAGGAGAACGTTCTCTGGGGCCAACGTCCTGACTTTC
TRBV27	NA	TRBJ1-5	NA	CASSLSQAGGNQPQHF	TGTGCCAGCAGTTTGTCCCAGGCTGGGGGGAATCAGCCCCAGCATTTT
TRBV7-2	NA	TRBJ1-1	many	CASSLGWLGNTEAFF	TGTGCCAGCAGCTTAGGTTGGTTAGGGAACACTGAAGCTTTCTTT
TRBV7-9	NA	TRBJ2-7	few	CASSYQYEQYF	TGTGCCAGCAGCTACCAATACGAGCAGTACTTC
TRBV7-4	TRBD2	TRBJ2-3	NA	CASRSPSSGGSTDTQYF	TGTGCCAGCAGGTCGCCCTCTAGCGGGGGGAGCACAGATACGCAGTATTTT
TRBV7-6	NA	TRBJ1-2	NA	CASSTNMRYGYTF	TGTGCCAGCAGCACAAATATGCGCTATGGCTACACCTTC
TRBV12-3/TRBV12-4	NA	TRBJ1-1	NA	CASSHTSNTEAFF	TGTGCCAGCAGTCACACTTCAAACACTGAAGCTTTCTTT
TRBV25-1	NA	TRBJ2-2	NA	CASSEYFTGELFF	TGTGCCAGCAGTGAATACTTCACCGGGGAGCTGTTTTTT
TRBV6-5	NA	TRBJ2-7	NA	CASSHSEGRYEQYF	TGTGCCAGCAGCCACTCGGAAGGTCGCTACGAGCAGTACTTC
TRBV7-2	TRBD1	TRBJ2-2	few	CASSLPRDRNTGELFF	TGTGCCAGCAGCTTGCCCCGGGACAGAAACACCGGGGAGCTGTTTTTT
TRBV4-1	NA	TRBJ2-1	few	CASSQDPGVSNEQFF	TGCGCCAGCAGCCAAGATCCGGGGGTCTCCAATGAGCAGTTCTTC
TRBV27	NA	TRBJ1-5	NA	CASSRDSYSNQPQHF	TGTGCCAGCAGTCGAGACAGTTATAGCAATCAGCCCCAGCATTTT
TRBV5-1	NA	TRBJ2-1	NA	CASSLEGQLNEQFF	TGCGCCAGCAGCTTGGAGGGACAACTCAATGAGCAGTTCTTC
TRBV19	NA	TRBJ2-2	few	CATSPFPGELFF	TGTGCCACCTCACCATTCCCCGGGGAGCTGTTTTTT